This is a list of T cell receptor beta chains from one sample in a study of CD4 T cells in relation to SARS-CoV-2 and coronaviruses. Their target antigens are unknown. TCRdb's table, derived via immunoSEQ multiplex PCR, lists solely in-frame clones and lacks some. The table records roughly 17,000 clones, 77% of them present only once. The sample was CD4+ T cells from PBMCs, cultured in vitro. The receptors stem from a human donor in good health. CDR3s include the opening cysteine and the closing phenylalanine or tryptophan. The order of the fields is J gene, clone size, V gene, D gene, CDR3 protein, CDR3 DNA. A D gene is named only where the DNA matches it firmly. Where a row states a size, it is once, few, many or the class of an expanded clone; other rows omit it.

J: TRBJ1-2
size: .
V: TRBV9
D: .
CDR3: CASSATNYGYTF
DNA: TGTGCCAGCAGCGCCACAAACTATGGCTACACCTTC

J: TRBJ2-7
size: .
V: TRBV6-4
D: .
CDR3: CASSVGIYEQYF
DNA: TGTGCCAGCAGTGTCGGAATCTACGAGCAGTACTTC

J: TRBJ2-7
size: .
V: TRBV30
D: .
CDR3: CAWSGGLSYEQYF
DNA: TGTGCCTGGAGTGGCGGGCTTTCCTACGAGCAGTACTTC

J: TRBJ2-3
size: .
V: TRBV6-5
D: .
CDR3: CASSYSKFPTDTQYF
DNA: TGTGCCAGCAGTTACTCCAAGTTCCCCACAGATACGCAGTATTTT

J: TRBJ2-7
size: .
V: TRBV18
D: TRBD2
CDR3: CASSPMTSGTYEQYF
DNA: TGTGCCAGCTCACCGATGACTAGCGGGACCTACGAGCAGTACTTC

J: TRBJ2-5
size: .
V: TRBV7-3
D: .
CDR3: CASIKLRGTQYF
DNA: TGTGCCAGCATCAAATTACGGGGGACCCAGTACTTC

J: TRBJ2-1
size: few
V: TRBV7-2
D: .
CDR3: CASSLAPGLGNEQFF
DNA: TGTGCCAGCAGCTTAGCGCCGGGTCTGGGCAATGAGCAGTTCTTC

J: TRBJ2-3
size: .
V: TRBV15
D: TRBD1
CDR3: CATSKDRGPSTDTQYF
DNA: TGTGCCACCAGCAAAGACAGGGGCCCTAGCACAGATACGCAGTATTTT

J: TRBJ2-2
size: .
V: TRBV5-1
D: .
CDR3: CASRLTGELFF
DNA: TGCGCCAGCAGATTAACCGGGGAGCTGTTTTTT

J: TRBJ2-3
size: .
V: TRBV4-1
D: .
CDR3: CASSLSGVTDTQYF
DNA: TGCGCCAGCAGCCTCTCAGGGGTCACAGATACGCAGTATTTT

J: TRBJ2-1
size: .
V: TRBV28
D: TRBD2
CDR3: CAAQLAGGYNEQFF
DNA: TGTGCCGCACAACTAGCGGGAGGGTACAATGAGCAGTTCTTC

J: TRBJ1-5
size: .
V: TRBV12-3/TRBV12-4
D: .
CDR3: CASSFGGAQPQHF
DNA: TGTGCCAGCAGTTTTGGGGGGGCTCAGCCCCAGCATTTT

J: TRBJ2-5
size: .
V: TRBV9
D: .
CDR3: CASSEAAARQGTQYF
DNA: TGTGCCAGCAGCGAAGCGGCAGCCAGGCAGGGTACCCAGTACTTC

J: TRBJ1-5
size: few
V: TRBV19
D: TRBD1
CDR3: CASSRTGGGSNQPQHF
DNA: TGTGCCAGTAGCCGGACAGGGGGCGGCAGCAATCAGCCCCAGCATTTT

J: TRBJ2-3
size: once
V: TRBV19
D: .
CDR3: CASSTPWGETDTQYF
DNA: TGTGCCAGTAGTACGCCGTGGGGGGAGACAGATACGCAGTATTTT

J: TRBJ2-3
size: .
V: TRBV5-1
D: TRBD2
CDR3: CASSPGPAGITDTQYF
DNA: TGCGCCAGCAGCCCCGGCCCAGCGGGAATCACAGATACGCAGTATTTT

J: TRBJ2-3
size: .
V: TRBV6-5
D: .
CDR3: CASSSETSTDTQYF
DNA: TGTGCCAGCTCTAGCGAAACTAGCACAGATACGCAGTATTTT

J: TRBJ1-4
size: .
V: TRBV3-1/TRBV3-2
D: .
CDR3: CASGTHREKLFF
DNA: TGTGCCAGTGGGACCCATCGGGAAAAACTGTTTTTT

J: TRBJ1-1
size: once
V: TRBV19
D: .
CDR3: CASSIPGSNTEAFF
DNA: TGTGCCAGTAGTATCCCGGGGTCTAACACTGAAGCTTTCTTT

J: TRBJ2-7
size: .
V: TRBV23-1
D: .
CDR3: CASSLESYPEQYF
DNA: TGCGCCAGCAGTCTCGAAAGCTATCCCGAGCAGTACTTC

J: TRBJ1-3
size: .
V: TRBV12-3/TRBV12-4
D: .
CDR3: CASSSSSGNTIYF
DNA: TGTGCCAGCAGTAGCAGCTCTGGAAACACCATATATTTT

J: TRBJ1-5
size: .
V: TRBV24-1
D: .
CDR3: CATSEVDQPQHF
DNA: TGTGCCACCAGTGAGGTCGATCAGCCCCAGCATTTT

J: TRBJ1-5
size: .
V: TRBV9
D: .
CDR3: CASSVDTNTIQHF
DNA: TGTGCCAGCAGCGTAGACACAAACACTATCCAGCATTTT